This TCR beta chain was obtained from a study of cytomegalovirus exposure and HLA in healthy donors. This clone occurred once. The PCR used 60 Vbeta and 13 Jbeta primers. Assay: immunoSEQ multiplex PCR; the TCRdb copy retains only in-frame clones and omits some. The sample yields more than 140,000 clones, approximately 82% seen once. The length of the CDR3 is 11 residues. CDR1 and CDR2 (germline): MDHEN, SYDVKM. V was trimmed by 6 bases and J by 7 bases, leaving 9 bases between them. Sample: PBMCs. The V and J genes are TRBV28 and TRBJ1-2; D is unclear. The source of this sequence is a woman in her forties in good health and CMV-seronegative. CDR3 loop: CASRKGGGYTF. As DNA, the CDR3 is TGTGCCAGCAGAAAAGGCGGTGGCTACACCTTC.